Listed below are T cell receptor beta chains from one sample, sequenced in a study of Ad26.COV2.S vaccination and SARS-CoV-2 variants. Produced via immunoSEQ multiplex PCR; TCRdb's table is partial and in-frame only. The sample holds 250,000 or so clones, roughly 89% seen once. The sample was peripheral blood, taken in a trial of Ad26.COV2.S vaccine versus placebo. The receptors here all came from a person aged 18 to 65 who received the Ad26.COV2.S COVID-19 vaccine or a placebo. Both conserved end residues are part of each CDR3. A D gene is named only where the DNA matches it firmly. Not all rows give a size; the values are once, few, many and, for expanded clones, a class.

D gene: NA; J gene: TRBJ1-1; V gene: TRBV29-1; clone size: NA; CDR3 protein: CSVWGLLNTEAFF; CDR3 DNA: TGCAGCGTTTGGGGGCTTCTGAACACTGAAGCTTTCTTT
D gene: TRBD1; J gene: TRBJ1-2; V gene: TRBV7-9; clone size: NA; CDR3 protein: CASSLGGQASDYGYTF; CDR3 DNA: TGTGCCAGCAGCCTGGGTGGACAGGCCTCCGACTATGGCTACACCTTC
D gene: NA; J gene: TRBJ1-2; V gene: TRBV2; clone size: NA; CDR3 protein: CASSPKVVSYGYTF; CDR3 DNA: TGTGCCAGCAGTCCCAAGGTCGTATCTTATGGCTACACCTTC
D gene: TRBD1; J gene: TRBJ1-6; V gene: TRBV9; clone size: NA; CDR3 protein: CASSVDGTVNSPLHF; CDR3 DNA: TGTGCCAGCAGCGTAGACGGGACAGTTAATTCACCCCTCCACTTT
D gene: NA; J gene: TRBJ1-3; V gene: TRBV20-1; clone size: NA; CDR3 protein: CSASGAVAQGAGNTIYF; CDR3 DNA: TGCAGTGCTAGTGGGGCGGTAGCCCAAGGGGCTGGAAACACCATATATTTT
D gene: NA; J gene: TRBJ1-1; V gene: TRBV11-3; clone size: NA; CDR3 protein: CASSYTRNTEAFF; CDR3 DNA: TGTGCCAGCAGCTATACGAGGAACACTGAAGCTTTCTTT
D gene: NA; J gene: TRBJ1-2; V gene: TRBV10-3; clone size: NA; CDR3 protein: CAISPAKGYGYTF; CDR3 DNA: TGTGCCATCAGTCCGGCGAAGGGGTATGGCTACACCTTC
D gene: TRBD1; J gene: TRBJ2-5; V gene: TRBV19; clone size: NA; CDR3 protein: CASSIRDSPQETQYF; CDR3 DNA: TGTGCCAGTAGTATACGGGACAGCCCTCAAGAGACCCAGTACTTC
D gene: NA; J gene: TRBJ2-5; V gene: TRBV7-6; clone size: NA; CDR3 protein: CASSPVRGSETQYF; CDR3 DNA: TGTGCCAGCAGCCCAGTCCGGGGGAGCGAGACCCAGTACTTC
D gene: NA; J gene: TRBJ2-4; V gene: TRBV7-9; clone size: NA; CDR3 protein: CASSLGTGNIQYF; CDR3 DNA: TGTGCCAGCAGCTTAGGTACAGGAAACATTCAGTACTTC
D gene: NA; J gene: TRBJ1-4; V gene: TRBV18; clone size: NA; CDR3 protein: CASSPGVGTVKEKLFF; CDR3 DNA: TGTGCCAGCTCGCCCGGAGTGGGGACGGTAAAAGAAAAACTGTTTTTT
D gene: TRBD2; J gene: TRBJ2-3; V gene: TRBV19; clone size: once; CDR3 protein: CASTSRGGGTDTQYF; CDR3 DNA: TGTGCCAGTACCTCTCGGGGGGGCGGAACAGATACGCAGTATTTT
D gene: TRBD1; J gene: TRBJ1-6; V gene: TRBV9; clone size: NA; CDR3 protein: CASSLDGQDRSPLHF; CDR3 DNA: TGTGCCAGCAGCTTAGATGGACAGGACCGGTCACCCCTCCACTTT
D gene: TRBD1; J gene: TRBJ1-1; V gene: TRBV18; clone size: NA; CDR3 protein: CASSPYPQGAVEAFF; CDR3 DNA: TGTGCCAGCTCGCCTTACCCACAGGGGGCAGTTGAAGCTTTCTTT
D gene: NA; J gene: TRBJ2-1; V gene: TRBV19; clone size: NA; CDR3 protein: CASRGAFGWFF; CDR3 DNA: TGTGCCAGCCGTGGGGCTTTTGGGTGGTTCTTC
D gene: NA; J gene: TRBJ1-5; V gene: TRBV5-5; clone size: NA; CDR3 protein: CASSFGQANQPQHF; CDR3 DNA: TGTGCCAGCAGCTTCGGGCAGGCTAATCAGCCCCAGCATTTT
D gene: NA; J gene: TRBJ2-7; V gene: TRBV15; clone size: NA; CDR3 protein: CATSRAGNYEQYF; CDR3 DNA: TGTGCCACCAGCAGAGCGGGGAACTACGAGCAGTACTTC
D gene: NA; J gene: TRBJ2-5; V gene: TRBV10-3; clone size: few; CDR3 protein: CAISESGGAGAPQETQYF; CDR3 DNA: TGTGCCATCAGTGAGTCAGGGGGAGCAGGGGCACCTCAAGAGACCCAGTACTTC
D gene: NA; J gene: TRBJ1-2; V gene: TRBV6-5; clone size: NA; CDR3 protein: CASSHGTAMGYTF; CDR3 DNA: TGTGCCAGCAGTCATGGGACGGCCATGGGCTACACCTTC
D gene: TRBD1; J gene: TRBJ1-1; V gene: TRBV4-3; clone size: NA; CDR3 protein: CASSQDGTGFIPEAFF; CDR3 DNA: TGCGCCAGCAGCCAAGACGGGACAGGGTTTATTCCTGAAGCTTTCTTT
D gene: NA; J gene: TRBJ2-3; V gene: TRBV2; clone size: few; CDR3 protein: CASSLGSGRHTDTQYF; CDR3 DNA: TGTGCCAGCAGTCTGGGGAGTGGAAGGCACACAGATACGCAGTATTTT
D gene: TRBD1; J gene: TRBJ1-2; V gene: TRBV12-3/TRBV12-4; clone size: NA; CDR3 protein: CASSLGTGGGYTF; CDR3 DNA: TGTGCCAGCAGCCTCGGGACAGGGGGCGGCTACACCTTC
D gene: TRBD2; J gene: TRBJ2-7; V gene: TRBV2; clone size: NA; CDR3 protein: CASSRSGGSYEQYF; CDR3 DNA: TGTGCCAGCAGTCGTAGCGGGGGGTCCTACGAGCAGTACTTC
D gene: TRBD2; J gene: TRBJ2-3; V gene: TRBV2; clone size: few; CDR3 protein: CASSGGLAGGQRHTDTQYF; CDR3 DNA: TGTGCCAGCAGTGGTGGACTAGCGGGGGGACAAAGGCACACAGATACGCAGTATTTT
D gene: TRBD2; J gene: TRBJ2-1; V gene: TRBV7-9; clone size: NA; CDR3 protein: CASSPSVETSGRVYNEQFF; CDR3 DNA: TGTGCCAGCAGCCCATCGGTGGAGACTAGCGGGAGGGTTTACAATGAGCAGTTCTTC
D gene: TRBD1; J gene: TRBJ1-2; V gene: TRBV29-1; clone size: NA; CDR3 protein: CSVRQGLQGGYTF; CDR3 DNA: TGCAGCGTCCGACAGGGGCTCCAGGGGGGCTACACCTTC
D gene: NA; J gene: TRBJ2-3; V gene: TRBV20-1; clone size: NA; CDR3 protein: CSASLGSTDTQYF; CDR3 DNA: TGCAGTGCTAGTCTGGGTAGCACAGATACGCAGTATTTT